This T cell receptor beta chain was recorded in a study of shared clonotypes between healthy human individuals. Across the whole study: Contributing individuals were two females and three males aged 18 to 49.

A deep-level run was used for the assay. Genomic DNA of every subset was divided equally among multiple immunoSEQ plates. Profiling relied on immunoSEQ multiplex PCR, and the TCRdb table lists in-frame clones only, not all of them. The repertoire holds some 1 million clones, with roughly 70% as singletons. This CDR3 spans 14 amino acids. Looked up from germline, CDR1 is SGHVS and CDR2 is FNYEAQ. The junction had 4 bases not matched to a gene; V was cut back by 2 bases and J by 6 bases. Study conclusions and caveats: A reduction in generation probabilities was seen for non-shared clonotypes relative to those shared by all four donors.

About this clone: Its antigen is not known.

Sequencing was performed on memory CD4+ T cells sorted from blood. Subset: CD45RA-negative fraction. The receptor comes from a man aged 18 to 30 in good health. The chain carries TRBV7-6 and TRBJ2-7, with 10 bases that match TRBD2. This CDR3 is CASSLRTSGSEQYF. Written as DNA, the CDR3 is TGTGCCAGCAGCTTAAGGACTAGCGGAAGCGAGCAGTACTTC.